This T cell receptor (beta chain) stems from a study of T cell responses to AZD1222 COVID-19 vaccine. Study results and caveats: The donors showed a predominance of white British ancestry and of females, with possible underestimation of clonal diversity.

Here immunoSEQ multiplex PCR was the method, and the copy in TCRdb shows in-frame clones only, minus some. The table includes under 150,000 clones, about 91% detected once. CDR3 length: 12 amino acids. V was pared by 5 bases and J by 5 bases, with 9 bases between. The germline V gene encodes CDR1 SEHNR and CDR2 FQNEAQ (reference sequence). This clone was observed once. Its cognate antigen is unknown. The chain combines TRBV7-9 with TRBJ1-1, with a tentative D call TRBD1 (6 bases). The source was peripheral blood, collected 28 days after the second AZD1222 dose. This TCR was sampled from an adult who received the AZD1222 COVID-19 vaccine. The CDR3 DNA reads TGTGCCAGCAGCCCAAGGGGGACTGAAGCTTTCTTT. Amino acids: CASSPRGTEAFF.